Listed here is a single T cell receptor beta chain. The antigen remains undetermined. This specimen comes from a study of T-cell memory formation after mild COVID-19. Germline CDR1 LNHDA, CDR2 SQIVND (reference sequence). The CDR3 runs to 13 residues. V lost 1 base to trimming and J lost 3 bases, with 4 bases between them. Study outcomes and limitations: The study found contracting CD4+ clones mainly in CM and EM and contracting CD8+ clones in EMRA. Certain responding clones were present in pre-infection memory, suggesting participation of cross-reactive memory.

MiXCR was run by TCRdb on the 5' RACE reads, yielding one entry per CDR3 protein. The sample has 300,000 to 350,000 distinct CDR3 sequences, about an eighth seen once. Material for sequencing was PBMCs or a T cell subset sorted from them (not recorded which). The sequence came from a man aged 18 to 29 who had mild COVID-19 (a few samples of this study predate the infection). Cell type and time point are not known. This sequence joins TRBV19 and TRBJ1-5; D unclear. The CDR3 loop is CASSIAHNQPQHF. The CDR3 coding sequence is TGTGCCAGTAGTATAGCCCACAATCAGCCCCAGCATTTT.